Below are 2 T cell receptor beta chains sequenced from a single sample in a study of shared clonotypes between healthy human individuals. Profiling relied on immunoSEQ multiplex PCR, and the TCRdb table lists in-frame clones only, not all of them. The sample records fewer than 1.4 million clones, around 82% being singletons. The specimen was memory CD4+ T cells from PBMCs. As for subset: CD45RA-negative fraction. The source of these receptors is a man younger than 35 in good health. Some clones in this sample may be carry-over from other donors' samples.

This chain connects TRBV5-4 to TRBJ1-2; D call uncertain. The CDR3 loop spans 14 amino acids. Germline V gene sequence: CDR1 SGHNT, CDR2 YYREEE (reference sequence). The V end lost 3 bases, the J end lost 0 bases, and 9 bases lay between the germline ends. The CDR3 DNA is TGTGCCAGCAGCTCAGTGACACCTAACTATGGCTACACCTTC. It yields the protein CASSSVTPNYGYTF.

About this clone: One end of the junction does not line up with germline, which may come from a read error. The chain recombines TRBV20-1 with TRBJ2-1; D is unclear. The CDR3 covers 11 residues. The germline gives CDR1 DFQATT, CDR2 SNEGSKA (reference sequence). CDR3 in DNA: TGCAGTGCGAGAGCTCACAATGAGCAGTTCTTC. The encoded protein is CSARAHNEQFF.